A selection of T cell receptor beta chains follows, all from one sample in a study of lymphopenia after photon versus proton radiotherapy. TCRdb's table, derived via immunoSEQ multiplex PCR, lists solely in-frame clones and lacks some. The table records about 7,300 clones, around 92% of them present only once. The sample in question was peripheral blood, obtained from a patient treated with photon-based radiotherapy. Every receptor here comes from a woman in her fifties or sixties with cholangiocarcinoma. Each CDR3 is given with its conserved first and last residue. The D gene is left open where the match is weak.

D: .
length: 13
J: TRBJ1-1
V: TRBV11-3
CDR3: CASAERRNTEAFF
DNA: TGTGCCAGCGCTGAAAGGAGGAACACTGAAGCTTTCTTT

D: .
length: 14
J: TRBJ2-5
V: TRBV2
CDR3: CASTRGLAQETQYF
DNA: TGTGCCAGCACCAGGGGACTCGCCCAAGAGACCCAGTACTTC

D: .
length: 15
J: TRBJ1-4
V: TRBV7-2
CDR3: CASSLAGGIYEKLFF
DNA: TGTGCCAGCAGCTTAGCGGGGGGGATATATGAAAAACTGTTTTTT

D: .
length: 14
J: TRBJ2-5
V: TRBV12-5
CDR3: CASGSRGIQETQYF
DNA: TGTGCTAGTGGTTCCAGGGGTATACAAGAGACCCAGTACTTC

D: .
length: 14
J: TRBJ2-2
V: TRBV5-1
CDR3: CASSLYANTGELFF
DNA: TGCGCCAGCAGCTTGTACGCGAACACCGGGGAGCTGTTTTTT

D: .
length: 14
J: TRBJ2-5
V: TRBV29-1
CDR3: CSVEISGAQETQYF
DNA: TGCAGCGTTGAAATCTCAGGGGCCCAAGAGACCCAGTACTTC

D: .
length: 17
J: TRBJ2-3
V: TRBV19
CDR3: CASSPYGGGAHTDTQYF
DNA: TGTGCCAGTAGTCCCTACGGCGGGGGCGCTCACACAGATACGCAGTATTTT

D: TRBD1
length: 17
J: TRBJ2-3
V: TRBV5-6
CDR3: CASSLFGTGDATDTQYF
DNA: TGTGCCAGCAGCCTTTTCGGGACAGGGGATGCGACAGATACGCAGTATTTT

D: TRBD2
length: 15
J: TRBJ2-7
V: TRBV7-2
CDR3: CASSPILAGGREQYF
DNA: TGTGCCAGCAGCCCAATACTAGCGGGGGGGCGTGAGCAGTACTTC

D: TRBD1
length: 16
J: TRBJ2-2
V: TRBV6-5
CDR3: CASSYTDRGWAGELFF
DNA: TGTGCCAGCAGTTACACGGACAGGGGGTGGGCCGGGGAGCTGTTTTTT

D: TRBD1
length: 16
J: TRBJ2-3
V: TRBV2
CDR3: CASSKQGLASTDTQYF
DNA: TGTGCCAGCAGTAAACAGGGGCTTGCAAGCACAGATACGCAGTATTTT

D: .
length: 12
J: TRBJ2-6
V: TRBV7-2
CDR3: CASSLINNVLTF
DNA: TGTGCCAGCAGCTTGATCAACAACGTCCTGACTTTC

D: TRBD1
length: 15
J: TRBJ1-5
V: TRBV15
CDR3: CATRSGTGYDQPQHF
DNA: TGTGCCACCAGGTCCGGGACAGGGTACGATCAGCCCCAGCATTTT

D: .
length: 16
J: TRBJ2-3
V: TRBV5-6
CDR3: CASSLDVISGTDTQYF
DNA: TGTGCCAGCAGCTTAGATGTAATTTCGGGCACAGATACGCAGTATTTT

D: .
length: 12
J: TRBJ2-7
V: TRBV29-1
CDR3: CSVEGETYEQYF
DNA: TGCAGCGTTGAAGGAGAGACCTACGAGCAGTACTTC

D: TRBD2
length: 16
J: TRBJ2-2
V: TRBV5-8
CDR3: CASSLDGGGAHGELFF
DNA: TGTGCCAGCAGCTTGGATGGCGGGGGGGCGCACGGGGAGCTGTTTTTT

D: .
length: 16
J: TRBJ2-2
V: TRBV4-3
CDR3: CASSQQRDTRTGELFF
DNA: TGCGCCAGCAGCCAACAAAGGGACACAAGAACCGGGGAGCTGTTTTTT

D: TRBD2
length: 17
J: TRBJ2-3
V: TRBV29-1
CDR3: CSAVGATSGGSTDTQYF
DNA: TGCAGCGCCGTTGGGGCGACTAGCGGGGGGAGCACAGATACGCAGTATTTT

D: .
length: 15
J: TRBJ1-5
V: TRBV5-1
CDR3: CASSLAAGSNQPQHF
DNA: TGCGCCAGCAGCTTGGCCGCAGGCAGCAATCAGCCCCAGCATTTT

D: .
length: 12
J: TRBJ2-5
V: TRBV28
CDR3: CASSLRVREQYF
DNA: TGTGCCAGCAGTTTGAGGGTTAGAGAGCAGTACTTC

D: TRBD2
length: 16
J: TRBJ2-1
V: TRBV30
CDR3: CAWTNPQRGGLNEQFF
DNA: TGTGCCTGGACCAACCCTCAGCGGGGGGGCCTCAATGAGCAGTTCTTC

D: .
length: 12
J: TRBJ2-2
V: TRBV19
CDR3: CASMRNTGELFF
DNA: TGTGCCAGTATGAGAAATACCGGGGAGCTGTTTTTT

D: .
length: 15
J: TRBJ2-2
V: TRBV7-8
CDR3: CASSLDEGLPGELFF
DNA: TGTGCCAGCAGCTTAGATGAAGGGCTGCCGGGGGAGCTGTTTTTT

D: .
length: 13
J: TRBJ2-7
V: TRBV4-3
CDR3: CASSQGRFDEQYF
DNA: TGCGCCAGCAGCCAAGGCAGGTTCGACGAGCAGTACTTC

D: .
length: 15
J: TRBJ1-1
V: TRBV7-2
CDR3: CASTRGGVPNTEAFF
DNA: TGTGCCAGCACCCGCGGGGGGGTCCCGAACACTGAAGCTTTCTTT

D: TRBD1
length: 14
J: TRBJ1-1
V: TRBV5-4
CDR3: CASSLKDRDTEAFF
DNA: TGTGCCAGCAGCTTGAAGGACAGGGACACTGAAGCTTTCTTT

D: .
length: 16
J: TRBJ2-1
V: TRBV7-2
CDR3: CASSPQWAGERGEQFF
DNA: TGTGCCAGCAGCCCCCAGTGGGCAGGGGAACGTGGTGAGCAGTTCTTC